The 6 T cell receptor beta chains listed next were all sequenced from one sample in a study of T cell repertoires in cytomegalovirus infection. TCRdb reprocessed the reads via MiXCR and lists one record per CDR3 protein. The repertoire holds 600,000 to 800,000 distinct CDR3 sequences, with around 24% as singletons. The sequenced material came from CD8+ T cells from PBMCs. These receptors all stem from a human donor in good health (CMV status not recorded). Some clones in this sample may be carry-over from other donors' samples.

Points on this clonotype: A much larger clone lies one base from this, so it may be a read error. The chain joins TRBV9 to TRBJ2-2, with D unresolved. V lost 2 bases to trimming and J lost 6 bases, with 2 bases between them. The germline CDR1 and CDR2 sequences are SGDLS and YYNGEE. CDR3 length equals 11 residues. The CDR3 is CASSVSGELFF. CDR3 in DNA: TGTGCCAGCAGCGTTTCCGGGGAGCTGTTTTTT.

This clonotype was found many times. This chain connects TRBV7-8 to TRBJ2-2; D gene ambiguous. Germline values: CDR1 SGHVS, CDR2 FQNEAQ. The CDR3 is made up of 14 amino acids. Trimming removed 2 bases from V and 1 base from J, with 5 bases in between. CDR3: CASSLRQNTGELFF. CDR3 DNA: TGTGCCAGCAGCTTAAGGCAGAACACCGGGGAGCTGTTTTTT.

A remark on this clonotype: A much larger clone differs by one base, so this may be a read error. The V call is TRBV7-4, the J call TRBJ1-1; D gene unclear. Germline-derived CDR1 and CDR2 are SGHVT and SQSDAQ. The CDR3 has 13 amino acids. DNA of the CDR3: TGTGCCAACAGCTCGACGGAGAACACTGAAGCTTTCTTT. This sequence encodes CANSSTENTEAFF. Variable domain in full (rest from reference TRBV7-4 and TRBJ1-1): GAGVSQSPRYKVAKRGRDVALRCDSISGHVTLYWYRQTLGQGSEVLTYSQSDAQRDKSGRPSGRFSAERPERSVSTLKIQRTEQGDSAVYLCANSSTENTEAFFGQGTRLTVV.

CDR3 region: CASSWTGPLHF. CDR3 nucleotide sequence: TGTGCCAGCAGTTGGACCGGCCCCCTCCACTTT. The rearrangement joins TRBV6-2 or TRBV6-3 to TRBJ1-6; unclear D gene. The V end was cut by 4 bases, the J end by 13 bases, with 8 bases between. The CDR3 extends over 11 amino acids. The germline gives CDR1 MNHEY, CDR2 SVGEGT.

The rearrangement joins TRBV2 to TRBJ1-5, with a possible D match to TRBD1 (6 bases). The CDR3 runs to 15 residues. Germline CDR1 and CDR2: SNHLY and FYNNEI. V gave up 6 bases and J gave up 3 bases, with 15 bases separating them. The chain's CDR3 is CASRTLGQTNQPQHF. For the CDR3, the DNA is TGTGCCAGCAGAACACTCGGACAGACCAATCAGCCCCAGCATTTT.

The V and J genes are TRBV4-1 and TRBJ1-1, with a weak D call TRBD1 (6 bases). The CDR3 contains 13 residues. With 2 bases removed from V and 8 bases from J, the gap between germline ends came to 12 bases. CDR1 is MGHRA and CDR2 is YSYEKL in the germline V gene. CDR3 in amino acids: CASSQPGVLEAFF. For the CDR3, the DNA is TGCGCCAGCAGCCAACCAGGGGTGCTAGAAGCTTTCTTT.